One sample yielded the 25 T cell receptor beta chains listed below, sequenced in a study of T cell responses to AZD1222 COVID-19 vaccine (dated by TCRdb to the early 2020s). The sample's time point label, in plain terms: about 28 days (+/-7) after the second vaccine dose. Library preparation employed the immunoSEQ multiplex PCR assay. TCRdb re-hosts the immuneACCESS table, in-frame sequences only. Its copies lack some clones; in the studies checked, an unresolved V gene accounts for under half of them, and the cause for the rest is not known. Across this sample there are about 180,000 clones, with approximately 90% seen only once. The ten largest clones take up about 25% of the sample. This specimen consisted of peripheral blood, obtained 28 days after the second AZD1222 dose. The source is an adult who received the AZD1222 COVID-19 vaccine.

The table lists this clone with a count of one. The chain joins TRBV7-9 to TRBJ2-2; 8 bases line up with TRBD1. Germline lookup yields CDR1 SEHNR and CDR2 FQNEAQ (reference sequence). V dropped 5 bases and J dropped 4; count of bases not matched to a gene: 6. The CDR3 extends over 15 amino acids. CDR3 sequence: CASSHPDRVTGELFF. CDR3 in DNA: TGTGCCAGCAGCCACCCGGACAGGGTCACCGGGGAGCTGTTTTTT.

DNA for the CDR3: TGTGCCAGTAGTATAGGTTTACCCGACTACGAGCAGTACTTC. It is translated as CASSIGLPDYEQYF. The chain is built from TRBV19 and TRBJ2-7; D gene unclear. From germline, CDR1 is LNHDA and CDR2 SQIVND (reference sequence). Trimming removed 1 base at V and 3 bases at J, with 10 bases between. This CDR3 comprises 14 residues.

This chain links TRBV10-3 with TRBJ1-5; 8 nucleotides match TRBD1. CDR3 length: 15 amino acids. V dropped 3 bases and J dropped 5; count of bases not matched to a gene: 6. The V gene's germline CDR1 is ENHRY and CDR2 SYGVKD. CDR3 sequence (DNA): TGTGCCATCAGTGAACTCCAGGGGGCTGATCAGCCCCAGCATTTT. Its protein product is CAISELQGADQPQHF.

CDR3: CASSLDLPNQPQHF. CDR3 coding DNA: TGTGCCAGCAGCTTAGACCTCCCCAATCAGCCCCAGCATTTT. The chain links TRBV7-2 to TRBJ1-5, with unresolved D. The CDR3 length is 14 residues. Germline V gives CDR1 SGHTA, CDR2 FQGNSA. Trimming cost V 1 base and J 3 bases, with 7 bases left between them. Variable domain in full (rest from reference TRBV7-2 and TRBJ1-5): GAGVSQSPSNKVTEKGKDVELRCDPISGHTALYWYRQSLGQGLEFLIYFQGNSAPDKSGLPSDRFSAERTGGSVSTLTIQRTQQEDSAVYLCASSLDLPNQPQHFGDGTRLSIL.

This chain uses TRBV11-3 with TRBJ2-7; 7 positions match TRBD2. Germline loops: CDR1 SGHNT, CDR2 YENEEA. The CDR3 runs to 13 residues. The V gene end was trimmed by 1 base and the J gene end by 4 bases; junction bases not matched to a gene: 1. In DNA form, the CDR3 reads TGTGCCAGCAGCTTAGGGGGAGGGTACGAGCAGTACTTC. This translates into CASSLGGGYEQYF.

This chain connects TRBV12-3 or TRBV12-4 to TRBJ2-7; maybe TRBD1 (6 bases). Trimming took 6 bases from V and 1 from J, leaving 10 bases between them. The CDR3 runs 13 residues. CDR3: CASRTQGSYEQYF. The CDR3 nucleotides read TGTGCCAGCAGAACGCAGGGGTCCTACGAGCAGTACTTC.

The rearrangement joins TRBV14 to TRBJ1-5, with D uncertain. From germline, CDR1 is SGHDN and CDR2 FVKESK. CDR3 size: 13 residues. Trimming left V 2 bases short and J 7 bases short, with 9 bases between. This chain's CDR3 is CASSQQVGQPQHF. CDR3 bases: TGTGCCAGCAGCCAACAGGTGGGACAGCCCCAGCATTTT.

The CDR3 loop is CASEYRGGGQETQYF. The CDR3 DNA reads as TGTGCCAGCGAGTACCGTGGGGGGGGCCAAGAGACCCAGTACTTC. The chain has TRBV28 and TRBJ2-5; 7 bases map to TRBD2. The V segment lost 8 bases and the J segment 1 base; nucleotides outside the gene matches: 10. The CDR3 is 15 amino acids. Germline V gene sequence: CDR1 MDHEN, CDR2 SYDVKM.

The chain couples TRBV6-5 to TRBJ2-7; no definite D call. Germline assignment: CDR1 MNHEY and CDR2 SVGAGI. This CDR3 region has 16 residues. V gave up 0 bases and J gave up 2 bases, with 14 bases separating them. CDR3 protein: CASSYSKGGPTYEQYF. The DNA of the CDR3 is TGTGCCAGCAGTTACTCGAAAGGTGGGCCCACCTACGAGCAGTACTTC.

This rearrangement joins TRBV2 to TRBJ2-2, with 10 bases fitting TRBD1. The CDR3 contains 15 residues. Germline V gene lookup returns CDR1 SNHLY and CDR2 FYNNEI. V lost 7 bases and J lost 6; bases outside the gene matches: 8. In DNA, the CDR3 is TGTGCCAGCACGGGGACAGGGGTGGTTGCCGGGGAGCTGTTTTTT. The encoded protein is CASTGTGVVAGELFF.

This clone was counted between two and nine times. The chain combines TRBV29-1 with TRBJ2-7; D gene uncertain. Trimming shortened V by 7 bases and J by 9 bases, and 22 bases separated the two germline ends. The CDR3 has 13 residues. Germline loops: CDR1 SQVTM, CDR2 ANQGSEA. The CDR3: CSAGQGSYDRQYF. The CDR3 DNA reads TGCAGCGCTGGTCAAGGCTCCTACGACCGGCAGTACTTC.

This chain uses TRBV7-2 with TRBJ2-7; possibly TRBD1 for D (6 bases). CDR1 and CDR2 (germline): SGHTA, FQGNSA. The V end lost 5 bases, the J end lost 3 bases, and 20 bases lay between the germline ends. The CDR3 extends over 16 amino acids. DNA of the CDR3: TGTGCCAGCAGCCCTCAGGTGGGACAAGCCCACTACGAGCAGTACTTC. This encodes CASSPQVGQAHYEQYF.

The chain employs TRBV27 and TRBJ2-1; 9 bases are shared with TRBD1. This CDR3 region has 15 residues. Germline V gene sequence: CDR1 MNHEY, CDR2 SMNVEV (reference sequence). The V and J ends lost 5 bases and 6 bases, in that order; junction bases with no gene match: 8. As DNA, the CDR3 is TGTGCCAGCAGTCGCCCCGGGACAGGGCTCAATGAGCAGTTCTTC. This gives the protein CASSRPGTGLNEQFF.

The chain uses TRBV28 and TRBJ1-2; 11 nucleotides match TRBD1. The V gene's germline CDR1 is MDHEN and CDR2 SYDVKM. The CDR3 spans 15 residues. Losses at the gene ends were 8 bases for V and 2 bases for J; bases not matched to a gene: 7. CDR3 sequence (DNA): TGTGCCAGCGGGACAGGGGGGCCATTGAACTATGGCTACACCTTC. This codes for CASGTGGPLNYGYTF.

This CDR3 reads CASSSDPVSTEAFF. The CDR3 bases are TGTGCCAGCAGCTCGGACCCCGTAAGCACTGAAGCTTTCTTT. V is TRBV7-9 and J is TRBJ1-1; D is uncertain. The CDR3 is 14 residues long. Germline V lookup: CDR1 SEHNR, CDR2 FQNEAQ (reference sequence). Trimming removed 4 bases from V and 4 bases from J, with 13 bases in between.

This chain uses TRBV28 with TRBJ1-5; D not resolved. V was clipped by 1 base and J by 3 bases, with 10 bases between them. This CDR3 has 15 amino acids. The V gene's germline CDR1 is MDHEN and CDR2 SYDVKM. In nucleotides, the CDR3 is TGTGCCAGCAGTTTATTCGAGGGAATCAATCAGCCCCAGCATTTT. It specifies CASSLFEGINQPQHF.

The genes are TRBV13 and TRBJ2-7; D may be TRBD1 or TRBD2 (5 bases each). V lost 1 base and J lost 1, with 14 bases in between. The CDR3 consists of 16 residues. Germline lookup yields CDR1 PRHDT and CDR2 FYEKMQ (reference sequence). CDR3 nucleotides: TGTGCCAGCAGCTTAGCGGGGCAGTCAAGTTCCTACGAGCAGTACTTC. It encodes CASSLAGQSSSYEQYF.

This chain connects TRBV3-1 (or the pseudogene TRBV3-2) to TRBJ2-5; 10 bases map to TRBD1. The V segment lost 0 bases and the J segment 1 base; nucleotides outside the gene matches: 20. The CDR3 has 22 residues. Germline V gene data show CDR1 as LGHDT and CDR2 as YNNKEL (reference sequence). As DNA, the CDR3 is TGTGCCAGCAGCCAAGATCTTCCGAGACCCTCCAAGGGACAGGGGCCCCAAGAGACCCAGTACTTC. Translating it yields CASSQDLPRPSKGQGPQETQYF.

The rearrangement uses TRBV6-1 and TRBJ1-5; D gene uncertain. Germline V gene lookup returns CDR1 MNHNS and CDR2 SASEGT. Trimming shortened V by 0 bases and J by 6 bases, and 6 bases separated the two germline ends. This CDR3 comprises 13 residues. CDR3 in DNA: TGTGCCAGCAGTGAAGCCCCACGTCAGCCCCAGCATTTT. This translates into CASSEAPRQPQHF.

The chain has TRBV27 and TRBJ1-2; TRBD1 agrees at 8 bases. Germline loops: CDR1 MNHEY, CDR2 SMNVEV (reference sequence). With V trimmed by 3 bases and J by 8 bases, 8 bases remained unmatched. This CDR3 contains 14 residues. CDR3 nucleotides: TGTGCCAGCAGTTTTCGGCAGGGGGCTATCGGCTACACCTTC. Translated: CASSFRQGAIGYTF.

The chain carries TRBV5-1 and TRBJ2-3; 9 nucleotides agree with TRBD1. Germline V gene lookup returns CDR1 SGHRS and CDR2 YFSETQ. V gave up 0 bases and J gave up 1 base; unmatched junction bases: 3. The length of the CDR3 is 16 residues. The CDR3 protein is CASSLARDRGTDTQYF. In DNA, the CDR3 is TGCGCCAGCAGCTTGGCCAGGGACAGGGGCACAGATACGCAGTATTTT. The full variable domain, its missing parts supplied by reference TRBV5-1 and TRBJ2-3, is KAGVTQTPRYLIKTRGQQVTLSCSPISGHRSVSWYQQTPGQGLQFLFEYFSETQRNKGNFPGRFSGRQFSNSRSEMNVSTLELGDSALYLCASSLARDRGTDTQYFGPGTRLTVL.

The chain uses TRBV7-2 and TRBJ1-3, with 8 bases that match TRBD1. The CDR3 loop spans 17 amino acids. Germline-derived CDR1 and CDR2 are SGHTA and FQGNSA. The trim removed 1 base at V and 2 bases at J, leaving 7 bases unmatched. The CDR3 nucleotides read TGTGCCAGCAGCTTAGTAACAGGGGGAACAGCTGGAAACACCATATATTTT. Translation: CASSLVTGGTAGNTIYF. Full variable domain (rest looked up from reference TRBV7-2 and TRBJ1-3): GAGVSQSPSNKVTEKGKDVELRCDPISGHTALYWYRQSLGQGLEFLIYFQGNSAPDKSGLPSDRFSAERTGGSVSTLTIQRTQQEDSAVYLCASSLVTGGTAGNTIYFGEGSWLTVV.

The CDR3 loop is CASSYFGDEQFF. The CDR3 nucleotides read TGTGCCAGCAGCTATTTCGGGGATGAGCAGTTCTTC. V and J are TRBV7-2 and TRBJ2-1; TRBD2 might be the D (5 bases). The CDR3 length is 12 residues. CDR1 and CDR2 from the germline V gene are SGHTA and FQGNSA. V was cut by 4 bases and J by 8 bases, with 9 bases left in between.

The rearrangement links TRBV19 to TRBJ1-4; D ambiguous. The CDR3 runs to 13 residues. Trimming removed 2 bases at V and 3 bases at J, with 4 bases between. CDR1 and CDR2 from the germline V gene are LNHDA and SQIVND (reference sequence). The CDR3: CASSIIANEKLFF. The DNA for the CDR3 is TGTGCCAGTAGTATAATTGCTAATGAAAAACTGTTTTTT.

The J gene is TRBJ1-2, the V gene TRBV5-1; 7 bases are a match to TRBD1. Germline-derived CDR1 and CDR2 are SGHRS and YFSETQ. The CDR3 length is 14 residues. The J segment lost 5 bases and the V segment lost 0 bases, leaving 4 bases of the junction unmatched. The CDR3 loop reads CASSLGQGDYGYTF. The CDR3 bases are TGCGCCAGCAGCTTGGGTCAGGGGGATTATGGCTACACCTTC. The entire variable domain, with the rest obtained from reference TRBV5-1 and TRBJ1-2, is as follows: KAGVTQTPRYLIKTRGQQVTLSCSPISGHRSVSWYQQTPGQGLQFLFEYFSETQRNKGNFPGRFSGRQFSNSRSEMNVSTLELGDSALYLCASSLGQGDYGYTFGSGTRLTVV.